These 9 T cell receptor beta chains were sequenced from one sample in a study of beta chain features in type 1 diabetes. Findings of the study overall: Among patients with Type 1 diabetes, TCRB CDR3s were moderately but significantly shorter in every one of the four CD4+ subsets.

Sequencing targeted expressed TCRB transcripts, as all isolated RNA had been reverse transcribed. Sequencing was performed with immunoSEQ multiplex PCR; in TCRdb, only in-frame clones are kept and a portion is missing. The data contain 100,000 to 150,000 clones, around 8.8% of them seen just once; the ten biggest clones take up over 0.6%. These receptors have no known antigen. Material: central memory CD4+ T cells from blood. The receptors were sampled from a man aged 30-40 years with type 1 diabetes.

A few counts support this clone. This sequence joins TRBV29-1 and TRBJ2-2; D may be TRBD1 (6 bases). CDR1 and CDR2 from the germline V gene are SQVTM and ANQGSEA. This CDR3 is built from 15 residues. Trimming removed 7 bases from V and 0 bases from J, with 15 bases in between. CDR3 nucleotides: TGCAGCGCACTTTCAGGGGAAGCGAACACCGGGGAGCTGTTTTTT. It yields the protein CSALSGEANTGELFF.

The rearrangement links TRBV4-2 to TRBJ1-4; the match to TRBD1 covers 7 bases. CDR1 is LGHNA and CDR2 is YNFKEQ in the germline V gene. The CDR3 spans 14 residues. Trimming at V came to 4 bases and at J to 7 bases, leaving 6 bases not matched to a gene. The CDR3 protein is CASSPTGVREKLFF. CDR3 in DNA: TGTGCCAGCAGCCCCACAGGGGTTCGTGAAAAACTGTTTTTT.

V gene TRBV2 combines with J gene TRBJ2-7; a weak D match, TRBD2 (6 bases). The CDR3 sequence is 14 residues long. The germline V gene encodes CDR1 SNHLY and CDR2 FYNNEI. The V end was cut by 6 bases, the J end by 3 bases, with 15 bases between. The CDR3 DNA sequence: TGTGCCAGCAGCCCCGGACGGGGGAACTACGAGCAGTACTTC. Its protein is CASSPGRGNYEQYF.

This clone occurred a few times. The rearrangement joins TRBV5-1 to TRBJ2-7, with TRBD1 matching over 8 bases. CDR1 is SGHRS, CDR2 YFSETQ, per germline. V dropped 3 bases and J dropped 6; count of bases not matched to a gene: 8. This CDR3 contains 14 residues. The CDR3, as DNA: TGCGCCAGCAGCTCAATCGCAGGGGGCGCCGAGCAGTACTTC. Translation: CASSSIAGGAEQYF.

This clone turned up a few times. The chain uses TRBV29-1 and TRBJ2-3; TRBD2 matches 7 bases. This CDR3 region has 14 residues. Looked up from germline, CDR1 is SQVTM and CDR2 is ANQGSEA. The V gene end was trimmed by 6 bases and the J gene end by 4 bases; junction bases not matched to a gene: 10. The CDR3 is CSVLGLHNSDTQYF. The CDR3 region has the DNA TGCAGCGTGTTGGGACTACATAACTCAGATACGCAGTATTTT.

This clone was seen a few times. This chain connects TRBV27 to TRBJ2-1; D is ambiguous. CDR3 length: 14 amino acids. The V end lost 7 bases, the J end lost 0 bases, and 10 bases lay between the germline ends. CDR1 is MNHEY and CDR2 is SMNVEV in the germline V gene (reference sequence). CDR3 sequence reads: CASNPGNSYNEQFF. CDR3 DNA: TGTGCCAGCAATCCCGGTAACTCCTACAATGAGCAGTTCTTC.

The sample holds a few counts of this clone. The J gene is TRBJ2-5, the V gene TRBV9; 7 nucleotides align to TRBD1. V dropped 0 bases and J dropped 2; count of bases not matched to a gene: 4. This CDR3 contains 15 residues. Germline CDR1 SGDLS, CDR2 YYNGEE. This chain's CDR3 is CASSVGGRGQETQYF. Written as DNA, the CDR3 is TGTGCCAGCAGCGTAGGGGGCAGGGGGCAAGAGACCCAGTACTTC. Full variable domain (outside the CDR3, taken from reference TRBV9 and TRBJ2-5): DSGVTQTPKHLITATGQRVTLRCSPRSGDLSVYWYQQSLDQGLQFLIQYYNGEERAKGNILERFSAQQFPDLHSELNLSSLELGDSALYFCASSVGGRGQETQYFGPGTRLLVL.

The rearrangement links TRBV11-2 to TRBJ2-7, with 7 bases identical to TRBD2. J lost 12 bases, V lost 1 base, and 6 bases had no gene match. CDR3 length equals 12 residues. Germline V gives CDR1 SGHAT, CDR2 FQNNGV. This chain's CDR3 is CASSLVGLGRYF. In nucleotides, the CDR3 is TGTGCCAGCAGCTTAGTCGGACTAGGGCGGTACTTC.

V gene TRBV11-1 combines with J gene TRBJ2-7; maybe TRBD1 (7 bases). The CDR3 runs 15 residues. Trimming took 5 bases from V and 3 from J, leaving 17 bases between them. Germline CDR1 reads SGHAT; CDR2 reads FQDESV (reference sequence). CDR3 residues: CASSGRQGGDYEQYF. DNA of the CDR3: TGTGCCAGCAGCGGACGACAGGGCGGGGACTACGAGCAGTACTTC.